The 10 T cell receptor beta chains reported below all come from one sample, sequenced in a study. One entry per CDR3 protein results from TCRdb running MiXCR on the RT-PCR reads. The table has about 680,000 distinct CDR3 sequences, 13% to 15% seen once. The sample consisted of memory CD4+ T cells from blood. These receptors all come from a female donor in good health, serving as a healthy control.

There are many counts of this clonotype. The gene calls are TRBV9 and TRBJ2-7; D gene unclear. Trimming removed 0 bases from V and 2 bases from J, with 12 bases in between. Germline values: CDR1 SGDLS, CDR2 YYNGEE. The CDR3 extends over 15 amino acids. In DNA form, the CDR3 reads TGTGCCAGCAGCGTAGCCCCAGGTGGGGCCTACGAGCAGTACTTC. Translation gives CASSVAPGGAYEQYF.

This clonotype was seen repeatedly, ten times or more. The chain is built from TRBV29-1 and TRBJ1-1; D not resolved. The germline gives CDR1 SQVTM, CDR2 ANQGSEA. The CDR3 has 12 amino acids. Between the trimmed V and J ends, which lost 4 bases and 1 base, there was a span of 7 bases. The CDR3 DNA reads as TGCAGCGTTGGAGGAGCGAACACTGAAGCTTTCTTT. Its translation: CSVGGANTEAFF.

The gene calls are TRBV25-1 and TRBJ2-3; D is ambiguous. V lost 4 bases to trimming and J lost 0 bases, with 8 bases between them. This CDR3 is built from 14 residues. CDR1 MGHDK and CDR2 SYGVNS come from the germline V gene. The CDR3 loop is CASSGAVSTDTQYF. The CDR3 nucleotides are TGTGCCAGCAGTGGCGCAGTTAGCACAGATACGCAGTATTTT.

This clonotype was recorded many times. The chain couples TRBV4-3 to TRBJ1-1; 9 bases agree with TRBD1. The J segment lost 0 bases and the V segment lost 2 bases, leaving 4 bases of the junction unmatched. The CDR3 runs to 16 residues. Germline V lookup: CDR1 LGHNA, CDR2 YSLEER. CDR3 protein: CASSQHGTGMNTEAFF. The CDR3 nucleotides are TGCGCCAGCAGCCAACATGGGACAGGGATGAACACTGAAGCTTTCTTT.

V gene TRBV27 combines with J gene TRBJ2-1; TRBD1 aligns across 10 bases. With 5 bases clipped from V and 7 bases from J, the junction kept 14 bases outside the gene matches. Germline V CDR1 and CDR2: MNHEY, SMNVEV (reference sequence). This CDR3 comprises 17 residues. The CDR3 sequence: CASSRQYGTGARNEQFF. For the CDR3, the DNA is TGTGCCAGCAGTCGCCAGTACGGGACAGGGGCCAGGAATGAGCAGTTCTTC.

The genes are TRBV7-2 and TRBJ2-6, with a possible D match to TRBD1 (5 bases). V was clipped by 2 bases and J by 1 base, with 9 bases between them. The V gene's germline CDR1 is SGHTA and CDR2 FQGNSA. This CDR3 has 16 residues. CDR3 DNA sequence: TGTGCCAGCAGCTTACGATCAGGGTCTGGGGCCAACGTCCTGACTTTC. Translating it yields CASSLRSGSGANVLTF.

The chain has TRBV18 and TRBJ2-5, with D possibly being TRBD1 (6 bases). Germline V gene data show CDR1 as KGHSH and CDR2 as LQKENI. V lost 3 bases to trimming and J lost 3 bases, with 20 bases between them. CDR3 length equals 17 residues. DNA of the CDR3: TGTGCCAGCTCACCGATGCTCCAGAGGACAGTAGAAGAGACCCAGTACTTC. Translation gives CASSPMLQRTVEETQYF.

CDR3 DNA: TGTGCCAGCAGCTTAGCGTGGGTGTCGCAGGGTGGAAAACTGTTTTTT. Translating gives CASSLAWVSQGGKLFF. This chain uses TRBV7-2 with TRBJ1-4; a weak D match, TRBD1 (5 bases). This CDR3 comprises 16 residues. Germline V gene sequence: CDR1 SGHTA, CDR2 FQGNSA. Trimming stripped 0 bases from V and 10 bases from J, with 18 bases between.

This chain connects TRBV9 to TRBJ2-1; possible D gene TRBD2, 7 bases. The V gene's germline CDR1 is SGDLS and CDR2 YYNGEE. V lost 4 bases and J 9 bases, leaving 23 bases between the germline ends. This CDR3 has 16 amino acids. CDR3 in amino acids: CASSPRGLAASGEQFF. The CDR3 DNA reads as TGTGCCAGCAGCCCCCGGGGGCTAGCGGCTAGTGGTGAGCAGTTCTTC.

In its sample, this clonotype was seen a few times. The chain uses TRBV12-3 or TRBV12-4 and TRBJ1-5; D is possibly TRBD1 (5 bases). Trimming shortened V by 0 bases and J by 5 bases, and 11 bases separated the two germline ends. The CDR3 consists of 15 residues. The CDR3 nucleotides are TGTGCCAGCAGTTTAGCGGGACGGCCGGATCAGCCCCAGCATTTT. It codes for CASSLAGRPDQPQHF.